This TCR beta chain was profiled in a study of identical twins. Looked up from germline, CDR1 is SGHVS and CDR2 is FNYEAQ. This CDR3 spans 15 amino acids. V shed 2 bases, J shed 2 bases, and the junction held 3 bases outside the gene matches. TCRdb re-called the 5' RACE reads with MiXCR, one entry per CDR3 protein. Of just under 550,000 distinct CDR3 sequences in the sample, about 15% were seen once. Study-wide findings and caveats: Models came in too low on out-of-frame TCR alpha sharing in monozygotic twins. The authors drew conclusions from cross-sectional statistical analysis rather than following the same donors.

This clonotype was recorded a few times. No antigen is known for it. This sample was shared with a second study, whose subject was yellow fever vaccine responses in identical twins.

The chain combines TRBV7-6 with TRBJ2-3; 8 bases align to TRBD2. The source material was CD4+ T cells sorted from blood. The TCR comes from a young woman in good health. CDR3 loop: CASSLRGGHTDTQYF. Here the CDR3 DNA reads TGTGCCAGCAGCTTACGCGGGGGGCACACAGATACGCAGTATTTT.